The sequence of this T cell receptor beta chain was determined in a study of blood T cell repertoires in COVID-19. The trim removed 6 bases at V and 4 bases at J, leaving 9 bases unmatched. This CDR3 spans 15 amino acids. The V gene's germline CDR1 is MNHEY and CDR2 SMNVEV (reference sequence). Sequencing was performed with immunoSEQ multiplex PCR; in TCRdb, only in-frame clones are kept and a portion is missing. The sample records around 100,000 clones, 90% being singletons. The sequence was obtained from a middle-aged man with acute or convalescent COVID-19. Sequenced: peripheral blood. V is TRBV27 and J is TRBJ2-3, with 8 bases lining up with TRBD2. The CDR3 loop reads CASRSAGVGSDTQYF. CDR3 DNA sequence: TGTGCCAGCAGGTCAGCGGGAGTAGGCTCAGATACGCAGTATTTT.